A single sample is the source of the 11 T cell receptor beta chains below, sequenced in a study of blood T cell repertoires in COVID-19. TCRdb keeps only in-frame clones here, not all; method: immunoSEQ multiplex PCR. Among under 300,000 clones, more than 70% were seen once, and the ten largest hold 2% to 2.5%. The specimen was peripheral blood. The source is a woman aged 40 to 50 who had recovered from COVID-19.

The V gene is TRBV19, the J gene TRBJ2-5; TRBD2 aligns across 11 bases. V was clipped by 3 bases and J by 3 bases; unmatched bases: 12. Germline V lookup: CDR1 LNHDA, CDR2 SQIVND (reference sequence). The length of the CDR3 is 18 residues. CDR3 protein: CASSISAGLTSGEETQYF. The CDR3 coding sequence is TGTGCCAGTAGTATTTCGGCAGGGTTGACTAGCGGGGAAGAGACCCAGTACTTC.

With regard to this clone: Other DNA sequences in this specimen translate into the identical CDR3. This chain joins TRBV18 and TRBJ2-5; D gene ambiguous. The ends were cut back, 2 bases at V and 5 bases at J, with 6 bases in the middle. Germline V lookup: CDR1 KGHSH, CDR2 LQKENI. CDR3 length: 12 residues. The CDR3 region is CASSPARETQYF. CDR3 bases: TGTGCCAGCTCACCAGCTAGGGAGACCCAGTACTTC.

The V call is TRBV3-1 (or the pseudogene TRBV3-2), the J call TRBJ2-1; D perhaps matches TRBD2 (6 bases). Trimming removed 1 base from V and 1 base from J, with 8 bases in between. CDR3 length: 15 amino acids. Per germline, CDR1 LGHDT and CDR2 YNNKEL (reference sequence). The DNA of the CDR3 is TGTGCCAGCAGCCAAGCGGGGGTTTCCTACAATGAGCAGTTCTTC. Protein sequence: CASSQAGVSYNEQFF.

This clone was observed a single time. The CDR3 sequence: CASSLAMSVADTQYF. The CDR3 nucleotides read TGTGCCAGCAGCTTGGCCATGAGTGTGGCAGATACGCAGTATTTT. The chain is built from TRBV5-4 and TRBJ2-3; no clear D. V was cut by 0 bases and J by 4 bases, with 12 bases left in between. The CDR3 has 15 residues. Germline values: CDR1 SGHNT, CDR2 YYREEE (reference sequence).

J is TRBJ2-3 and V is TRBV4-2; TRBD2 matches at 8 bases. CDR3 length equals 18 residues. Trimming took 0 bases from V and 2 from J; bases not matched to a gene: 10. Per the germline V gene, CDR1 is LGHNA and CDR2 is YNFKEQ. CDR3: CASSQDLPTGGYTDTQYF. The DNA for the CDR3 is TGTGCCAGCAGCCAAGATCTTCCGACGGGGGGGTACACAGATACGCAGTATTTT.

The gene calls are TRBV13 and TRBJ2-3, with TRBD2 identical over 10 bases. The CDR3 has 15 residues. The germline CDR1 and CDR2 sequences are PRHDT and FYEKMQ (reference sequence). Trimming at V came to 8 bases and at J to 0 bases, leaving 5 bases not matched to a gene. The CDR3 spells CASSSGSDSTDTQYF. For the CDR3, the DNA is TGTGCCAGCTCTAGCGGGAGTGATAGCACAGATACGCAGTATTTT.

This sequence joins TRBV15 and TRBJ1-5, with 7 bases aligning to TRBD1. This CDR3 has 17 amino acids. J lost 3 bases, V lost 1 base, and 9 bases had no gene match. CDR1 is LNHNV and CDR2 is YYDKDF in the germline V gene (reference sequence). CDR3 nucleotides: TGTGCCACCAGCAGAGTCCTGGGACAGCCGGTCAATCAGCCCCAGCATTTT. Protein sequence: CATSRVLGQPVNQPQHF.

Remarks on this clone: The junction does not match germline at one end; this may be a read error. In DNA form, the CDR3 reads TGTGCTAGCAGCTTACAGGAGAACACTGAAGCTTTCTTT. Its translation: CASSLQENTEAFF. The rearrangement joins TRBV7-7 to TRBJ1-1, with a possible D match to TRBD1 (5 bases). From germline, CDR1 is SSHAT and CDR2 FNYEAQ (reference sequence). The CDR3 loop spans 13 amino acids.

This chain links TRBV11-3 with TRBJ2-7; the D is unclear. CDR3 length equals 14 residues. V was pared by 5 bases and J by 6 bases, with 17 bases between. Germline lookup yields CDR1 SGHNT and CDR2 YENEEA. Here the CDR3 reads CASSQTRSSAEQYF. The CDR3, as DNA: TGTGCCAGCAGCCAGACACGATCTTCGGCCGAGCAGTACTTC.

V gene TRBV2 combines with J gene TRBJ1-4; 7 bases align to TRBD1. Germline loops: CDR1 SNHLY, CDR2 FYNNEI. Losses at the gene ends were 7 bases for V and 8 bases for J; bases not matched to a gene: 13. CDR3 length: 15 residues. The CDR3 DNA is TGTGCCAGCATTCAATTAGGGGGCTTTGGCGAAAAACTGTTTTTT. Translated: CASIQLGGFGEKLFF.

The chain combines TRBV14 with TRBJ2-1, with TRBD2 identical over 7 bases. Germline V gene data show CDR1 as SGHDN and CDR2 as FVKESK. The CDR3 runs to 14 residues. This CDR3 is CASKTSLGHNEQFF. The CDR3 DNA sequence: TGTGCTTCGAAGACTAGCCTAGGGCACAATGAGCAGTTCTTC.